This T cell receptor (beta chain) is drawn from a study of T cells in Graves' hyperthyroidism and ophthalmopathy. General study results and limits: Ophthalmopathy, as predicted by the model, came a median around 7 months after the prediction.

Trimming removed 8 bases at V and 0 bases at J, with 14 bases between. The CDR3 extends over 15 amino acids. Germline V CDR1 and CDR2: MNHNS, SASEGT. This clonotype appeared many times. Its specificity is unknown. Blood dates from first hyperthyroidism diagnosis, before any ophthalmopathy symptoms. This sample holds PBMCs from roughly 10 ml fresh peripheral blood. What was amplified from RNA transcripts were TCR beta CDR3 regions. The primer set for the first-round RT-PCR of the TCR CDR3 was HTBI. TCRdb re-analysed the multiplex PCR reads in MiXCR, keeping a single row per CDR3 protein. Counted here are approximately 260,000 distinct CDR3 sequences, approximately 14% occurring once; the ten biggest clones make up under 35%.

This sequence was found in a woman aged 45-60 years with Graves' hyperthyroidism that later progressed to Graves' ophthalmopathy. J is TRBJ1-5 and V is TRBV6-1; no clear D gene. The sample comprised blood. The chain's CDR3 is CASGTGSFSNQPQHF. CDR3 coding DNA: TGTGCCAGCGGAACCGGGTCTTTTAGCAATCAGCCCCAGCATTTT.